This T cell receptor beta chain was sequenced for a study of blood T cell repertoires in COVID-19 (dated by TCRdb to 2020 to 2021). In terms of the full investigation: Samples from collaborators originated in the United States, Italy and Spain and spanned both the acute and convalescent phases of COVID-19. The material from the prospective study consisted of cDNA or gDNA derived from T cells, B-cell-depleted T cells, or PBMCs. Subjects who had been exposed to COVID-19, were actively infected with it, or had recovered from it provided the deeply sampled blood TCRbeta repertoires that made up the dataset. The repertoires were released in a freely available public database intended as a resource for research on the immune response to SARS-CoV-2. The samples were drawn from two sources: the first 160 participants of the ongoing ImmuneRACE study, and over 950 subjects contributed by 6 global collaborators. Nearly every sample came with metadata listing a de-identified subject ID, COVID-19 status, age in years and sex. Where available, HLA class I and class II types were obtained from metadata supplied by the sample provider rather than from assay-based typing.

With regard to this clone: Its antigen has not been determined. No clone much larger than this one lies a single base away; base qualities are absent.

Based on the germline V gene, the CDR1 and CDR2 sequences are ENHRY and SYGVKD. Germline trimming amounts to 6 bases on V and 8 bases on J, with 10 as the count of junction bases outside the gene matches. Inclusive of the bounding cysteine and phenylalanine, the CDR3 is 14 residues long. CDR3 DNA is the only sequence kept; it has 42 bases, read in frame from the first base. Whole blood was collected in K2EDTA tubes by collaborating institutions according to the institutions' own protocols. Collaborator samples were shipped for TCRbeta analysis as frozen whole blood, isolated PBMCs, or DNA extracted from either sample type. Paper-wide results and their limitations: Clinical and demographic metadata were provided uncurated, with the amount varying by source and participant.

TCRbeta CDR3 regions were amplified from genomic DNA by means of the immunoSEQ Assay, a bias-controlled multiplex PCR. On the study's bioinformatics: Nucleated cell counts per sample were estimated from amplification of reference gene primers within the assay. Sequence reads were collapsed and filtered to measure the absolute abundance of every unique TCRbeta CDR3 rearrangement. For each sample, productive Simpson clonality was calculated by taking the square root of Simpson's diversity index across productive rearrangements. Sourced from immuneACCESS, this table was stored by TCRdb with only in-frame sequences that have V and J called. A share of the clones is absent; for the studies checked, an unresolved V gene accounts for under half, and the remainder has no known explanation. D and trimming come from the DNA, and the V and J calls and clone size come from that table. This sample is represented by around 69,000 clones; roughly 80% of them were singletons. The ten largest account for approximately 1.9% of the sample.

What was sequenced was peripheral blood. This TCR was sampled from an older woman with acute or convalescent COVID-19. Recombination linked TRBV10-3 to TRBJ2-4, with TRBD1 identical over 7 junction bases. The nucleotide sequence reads TGTGCCATCAGGGGGACAGCCCAAGGAGACATTCAGTACTTC. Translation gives CAIRGTAQGDIQYF.